This T cell receptor beta chain appears in the sequencing data of a study of monozygotic twins with inflammatory bowel disease. Whole-study results and caveats: With inverse Simpson as the measure, TCRbeta diversity was lower in IBD patients than in healthy co-twins. IBD patients shared fewer clonotypes with others than healthy twins, especially with disease activity.

The CDR3 has 16 residues. Per germline, CDR1 LGHNA and CDR2 YSLEER. Details on this clonotype: Its cognate antigen is unknown.

TCRdb reanalyzed the 5' RACE reads and collapses them to one entry per CDR3 protein, without DNA. Listed are about 380,000 distinct CDR3 sequences; 2% to 3% falls within the top ten. J is TRBJ2-7 and V is TRBV4-3; checking the TCRdb D call of TRBD1 is not possible without DNA. The sample was blood. The clonotype was recovered from a human donor with ulcerative colitis or Crohn's disease, or a healthy co-twin of an affected twin (not recorded which). The CDR3 here is CASSQAAGTDFYEQYF.